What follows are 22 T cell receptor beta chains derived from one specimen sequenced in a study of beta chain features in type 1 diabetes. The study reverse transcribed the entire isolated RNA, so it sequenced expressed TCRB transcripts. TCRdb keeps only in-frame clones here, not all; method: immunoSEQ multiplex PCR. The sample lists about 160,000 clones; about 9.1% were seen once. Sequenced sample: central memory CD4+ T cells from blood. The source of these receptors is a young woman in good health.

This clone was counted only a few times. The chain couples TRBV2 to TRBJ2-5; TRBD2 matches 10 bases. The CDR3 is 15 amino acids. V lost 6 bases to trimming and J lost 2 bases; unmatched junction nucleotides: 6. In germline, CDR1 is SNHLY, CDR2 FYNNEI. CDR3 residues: CASRGQLAGQETQYF. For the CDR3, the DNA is TGTGCCAGCAGGGGGCAACTAGCGGGGCAAGAGACCCAGTACTTC.

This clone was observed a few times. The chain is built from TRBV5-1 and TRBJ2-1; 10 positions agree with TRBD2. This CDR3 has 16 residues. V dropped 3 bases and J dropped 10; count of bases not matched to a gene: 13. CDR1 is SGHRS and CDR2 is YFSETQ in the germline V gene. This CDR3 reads CASSSDPSGSRGEQFF. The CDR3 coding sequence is TGCGCCAGCAGCTCGGATCCTAGCGGGAGCCGAGGAGAGCAGTTCTTC. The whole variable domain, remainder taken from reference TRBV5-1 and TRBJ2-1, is KAGVTQTPRYLIKTRGQQVTLSCSPISGHRSVSWYQQTPGQGLQFLFEYFSETQRNKGNFPGRFSGRQFSNSRSEMNVSTLELGDSALYLCASSSDPSGSRGEQFFGPGTRLTVL.

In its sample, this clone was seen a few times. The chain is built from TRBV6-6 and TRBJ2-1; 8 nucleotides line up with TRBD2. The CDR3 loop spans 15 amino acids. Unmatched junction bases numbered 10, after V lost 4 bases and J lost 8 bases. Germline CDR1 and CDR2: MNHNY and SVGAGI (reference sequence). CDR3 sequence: CASSSYAGGGDEQFF. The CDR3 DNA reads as TGTGCCAGCAGTTCCTACGCGGGAGGAGGTGATGAGCAGTTCTTC.

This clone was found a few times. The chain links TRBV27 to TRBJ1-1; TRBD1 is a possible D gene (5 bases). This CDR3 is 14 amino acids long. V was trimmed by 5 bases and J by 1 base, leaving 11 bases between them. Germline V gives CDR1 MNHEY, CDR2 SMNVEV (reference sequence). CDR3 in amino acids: CASSRRTQNTEAFF. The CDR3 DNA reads TGTGCCAGCAGTCGACGGACACAGAACACTGAAGCTTTCTTT.

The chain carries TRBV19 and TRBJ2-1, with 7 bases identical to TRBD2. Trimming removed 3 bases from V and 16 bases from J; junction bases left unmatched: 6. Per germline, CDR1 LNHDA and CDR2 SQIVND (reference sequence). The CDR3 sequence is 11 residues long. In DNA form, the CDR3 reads TGTGCCAGTAGTATGGGGGACTACATATTCTTC. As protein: CASSMGDYIFF.

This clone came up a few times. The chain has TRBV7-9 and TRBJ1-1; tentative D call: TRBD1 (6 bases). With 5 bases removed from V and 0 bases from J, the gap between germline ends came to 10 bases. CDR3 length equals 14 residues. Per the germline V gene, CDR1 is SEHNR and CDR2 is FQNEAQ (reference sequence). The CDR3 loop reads CASSLGQLNTEAFF. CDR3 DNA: TGTGCCAGCAGCCTTGGACAGTTGAACACTGAAGCTTTCTTT. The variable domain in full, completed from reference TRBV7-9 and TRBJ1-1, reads DTGVSQNPRHKITKRGQNVTFRCDPISEHNRLYWYRQTLGQGPEFLTYFQNEAQLEKSRLLSDRFSAERPKGSFSTLEIQRTEQGDSAMYLCASSLGQLNTEAFFGQGTRLTVV.

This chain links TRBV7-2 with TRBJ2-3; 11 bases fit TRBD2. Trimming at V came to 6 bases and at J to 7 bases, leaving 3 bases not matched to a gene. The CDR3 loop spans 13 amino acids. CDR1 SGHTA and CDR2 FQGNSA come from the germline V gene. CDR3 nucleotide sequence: TGTGCCAGCAGGACTAGCGGGGCCAATACGCAGTATTTT. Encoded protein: CASRTSGANTQYF. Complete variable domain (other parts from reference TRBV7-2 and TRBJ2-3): GAGVSQSPSNKVTEKGKDVELRCDPISGHTALYWYRQSLGQGLEFLIYFQGNSAPDKSGLPSDRFSAERTGGSVSTLTIQRTQQEDSAVYLCASRTSGANTQYFGPGTRLTVL.

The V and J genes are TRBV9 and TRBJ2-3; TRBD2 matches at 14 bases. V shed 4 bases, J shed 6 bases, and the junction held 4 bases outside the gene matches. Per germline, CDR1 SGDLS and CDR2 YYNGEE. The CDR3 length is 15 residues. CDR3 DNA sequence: TGTGCCAGCAGCACGGGACTAGCGGGAGTTGATACGCAGTATTTT. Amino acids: CASSTGLAGVDTQYF.

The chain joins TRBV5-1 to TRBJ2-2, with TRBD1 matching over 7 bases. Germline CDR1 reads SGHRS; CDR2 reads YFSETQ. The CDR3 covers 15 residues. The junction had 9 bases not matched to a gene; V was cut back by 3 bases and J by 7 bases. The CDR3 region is CASSYRQGVIGELFF. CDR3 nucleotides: TGCGCCAGCAGCTACCGACAGGGTGTGATCGGGGAGCTGTTTTTT.

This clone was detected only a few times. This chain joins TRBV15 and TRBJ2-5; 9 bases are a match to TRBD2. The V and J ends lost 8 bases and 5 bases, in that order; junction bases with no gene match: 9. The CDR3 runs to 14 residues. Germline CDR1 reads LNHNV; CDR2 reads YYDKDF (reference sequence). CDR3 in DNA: TGTGCCACCTCCCGCGGGGGGGCCTCGGAGACCCAGTACTTC. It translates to CATSRGGASETQYF.

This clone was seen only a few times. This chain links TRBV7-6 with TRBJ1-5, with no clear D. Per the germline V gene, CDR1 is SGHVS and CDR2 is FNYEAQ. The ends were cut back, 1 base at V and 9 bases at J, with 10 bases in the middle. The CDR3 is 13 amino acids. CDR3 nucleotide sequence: TGTGCCAGCAGCTTAGGCAGGCAAGGGCCCCAGCATTTT. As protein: CASSLGRQGPQHF.

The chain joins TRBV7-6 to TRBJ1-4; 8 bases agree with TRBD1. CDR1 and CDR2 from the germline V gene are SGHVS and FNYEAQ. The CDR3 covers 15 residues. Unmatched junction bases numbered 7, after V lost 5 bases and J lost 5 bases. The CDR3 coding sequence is TGTGCCAGCAGCCCCAGGACAGGGAGAAATGAAAAACTGTTTTTT. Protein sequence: CASSPRTGRNEKLFF.

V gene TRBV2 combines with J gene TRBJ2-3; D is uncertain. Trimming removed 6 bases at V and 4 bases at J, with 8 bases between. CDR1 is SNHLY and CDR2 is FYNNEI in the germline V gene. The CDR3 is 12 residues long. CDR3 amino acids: CASSVFSDTQYF. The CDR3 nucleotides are TGTGCCAGCAGCGTCTTCTCAGATACGCAGTATTTT. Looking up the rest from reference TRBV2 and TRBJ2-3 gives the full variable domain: EPEVTQTPSHQVTQMGQEVILRCVPISNHLYFYWYRQILGQKVEFLVSFYNNEISEKSEIFDDQFSVERPDGSNFTLKIRSTKLEDSAMYFCASSVFSDTQYFGPGTRLTVL.

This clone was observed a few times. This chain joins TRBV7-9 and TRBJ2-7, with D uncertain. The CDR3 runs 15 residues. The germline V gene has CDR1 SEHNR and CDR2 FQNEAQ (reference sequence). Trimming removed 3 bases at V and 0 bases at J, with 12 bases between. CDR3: CASSLGPGTSYEQYF. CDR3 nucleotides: TGTGCCAGCAGCTTGGGTCCGGGTACCTCCTACGAGCAGTACTTC.

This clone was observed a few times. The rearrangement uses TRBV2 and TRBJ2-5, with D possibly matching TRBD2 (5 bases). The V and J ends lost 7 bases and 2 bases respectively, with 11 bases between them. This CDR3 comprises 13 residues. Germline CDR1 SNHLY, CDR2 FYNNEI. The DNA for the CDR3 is TGTGCCAGCATCCGGACTCTGCAAGAGACCCAGTACTTC. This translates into CASIRTLQETQYF.

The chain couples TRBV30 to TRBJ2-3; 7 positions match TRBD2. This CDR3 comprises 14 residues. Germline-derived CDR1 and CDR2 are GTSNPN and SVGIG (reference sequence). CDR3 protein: CAKAGEGGADTQYF. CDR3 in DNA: TGTGCTAAGGCCGGGGAGGGAGGCGCAGATACGCAGTATTTT.

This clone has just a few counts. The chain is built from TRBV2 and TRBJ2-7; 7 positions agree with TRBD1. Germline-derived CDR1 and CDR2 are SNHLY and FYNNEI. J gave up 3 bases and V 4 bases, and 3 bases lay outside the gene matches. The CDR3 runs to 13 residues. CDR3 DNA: TGTGCCAGCAGTGGGGACAGCATCTACGAGCAGTACTTC. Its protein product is CASSGDSIYEQYF.

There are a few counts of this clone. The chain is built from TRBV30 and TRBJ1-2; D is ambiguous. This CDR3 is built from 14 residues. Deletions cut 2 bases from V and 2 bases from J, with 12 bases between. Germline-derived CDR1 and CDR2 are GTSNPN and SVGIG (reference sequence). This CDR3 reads CAWSLTALNYGYTF. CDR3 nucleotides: TGTGCCTGGAGTCTAACAGCCCTCAACTATGGCTACACCTTC.

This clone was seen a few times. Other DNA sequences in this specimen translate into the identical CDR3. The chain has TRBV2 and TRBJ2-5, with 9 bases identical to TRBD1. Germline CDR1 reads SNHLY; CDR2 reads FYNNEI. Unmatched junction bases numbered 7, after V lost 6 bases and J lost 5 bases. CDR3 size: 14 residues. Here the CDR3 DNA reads TGTGCCAGCAGCCTAGCAGGACAGGGGGAGACCCAGTACTTC. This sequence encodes CASSLAGQGETQYF.

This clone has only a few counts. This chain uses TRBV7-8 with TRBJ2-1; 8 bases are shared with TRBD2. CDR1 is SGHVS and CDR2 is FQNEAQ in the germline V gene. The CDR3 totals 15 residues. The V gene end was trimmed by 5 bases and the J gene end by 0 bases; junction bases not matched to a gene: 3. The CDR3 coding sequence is TGTGCCAGCAGCCTAAGCGGGAGCTCCTACAATGAGCAGTTCTTC. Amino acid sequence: CASSLSGSSYNEQFF.

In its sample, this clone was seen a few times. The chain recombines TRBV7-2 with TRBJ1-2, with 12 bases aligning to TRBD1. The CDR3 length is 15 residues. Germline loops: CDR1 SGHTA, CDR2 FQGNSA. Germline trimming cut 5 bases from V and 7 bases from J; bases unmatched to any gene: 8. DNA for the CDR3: TGTGCCAGCAGCCCCCAGGGACAGGGGGCTGGTGGCTACACCTTC. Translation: CASSPQGQGAGGYTF.

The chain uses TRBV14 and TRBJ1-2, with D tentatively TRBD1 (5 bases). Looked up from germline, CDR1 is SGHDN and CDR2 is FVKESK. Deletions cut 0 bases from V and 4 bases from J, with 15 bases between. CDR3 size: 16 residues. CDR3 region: CASSQDSLEGTYGYTF. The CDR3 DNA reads TGTGCCAGCAGCCAAGATAGTCTGGAGGGGACCTATGGCTACACCTTC. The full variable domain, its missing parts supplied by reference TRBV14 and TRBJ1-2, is EAGVTQFPSHSVIEKGQTVTLRCDPISGHDNLYWYRRVMGKEIKFLLHFVKESKQDESGMPNNRFLAERTGGTYSTLKVQPAELEDSGVYFCASSQDSLEGTYGYTFGSGTRLTVV.